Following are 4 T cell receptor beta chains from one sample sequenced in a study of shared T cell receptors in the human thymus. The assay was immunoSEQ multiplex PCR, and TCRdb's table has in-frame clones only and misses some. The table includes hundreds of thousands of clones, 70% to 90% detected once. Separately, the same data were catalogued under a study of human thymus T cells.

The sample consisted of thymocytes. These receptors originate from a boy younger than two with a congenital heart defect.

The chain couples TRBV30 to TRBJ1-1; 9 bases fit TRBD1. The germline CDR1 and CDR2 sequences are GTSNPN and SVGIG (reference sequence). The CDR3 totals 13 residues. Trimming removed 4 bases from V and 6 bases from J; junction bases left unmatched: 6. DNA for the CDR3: TGTGCCTGGAACCGGGACAGGGAGGCTGAAGCTTTCTTT. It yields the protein CAWNRDREAEAFF.

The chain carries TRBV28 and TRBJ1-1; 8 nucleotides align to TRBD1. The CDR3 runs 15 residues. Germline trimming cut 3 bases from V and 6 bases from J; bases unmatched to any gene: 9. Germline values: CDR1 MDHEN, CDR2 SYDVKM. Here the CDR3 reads CASSLGNRGVPEAFF. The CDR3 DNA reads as TGTGCCAGCAGTTTGGGGAACAGGGGGGTTCCTGAAGCTTTCTTT.

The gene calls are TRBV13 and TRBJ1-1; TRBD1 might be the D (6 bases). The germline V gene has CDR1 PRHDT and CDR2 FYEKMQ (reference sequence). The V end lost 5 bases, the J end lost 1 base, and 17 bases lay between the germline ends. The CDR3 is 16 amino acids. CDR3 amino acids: CASSPTGTWGNTEAFF. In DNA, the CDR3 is TGTGCCAGCAGCCCCACAGGGACCTGGGGGAACACTGAAGCTTTCTTT.

The CDR3 coding sequence is TGCAGCGTCCGCCCCCGGGACAGGGAAGGCTACACCTTC. The encoded protein is CSVRPRDREGYTF. The chain combines TRBV29-1 with TRBJ1-2; 9 nucleotides line up with TRBD1. J gave up 8 bases and V 6 bases, and 10 bases lay outside the gene matches. The CDR3 covers 13 residues. Germline V gene data show CDR1 as SQVTM and CDR2 as ANQGSEA.